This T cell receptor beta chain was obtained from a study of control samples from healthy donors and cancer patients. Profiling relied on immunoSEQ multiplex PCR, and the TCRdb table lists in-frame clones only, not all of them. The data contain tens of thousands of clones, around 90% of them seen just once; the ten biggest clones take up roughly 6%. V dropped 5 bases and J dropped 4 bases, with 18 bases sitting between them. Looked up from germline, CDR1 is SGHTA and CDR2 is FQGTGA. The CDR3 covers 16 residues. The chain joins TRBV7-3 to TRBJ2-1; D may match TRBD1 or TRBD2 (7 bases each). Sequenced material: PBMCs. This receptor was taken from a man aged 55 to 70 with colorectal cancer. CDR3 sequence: CASSPLGGGVYNEQFF. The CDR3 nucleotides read TGTGCCAGCAGCCCCCTGGGAGGGGGCGTTTACAATGAGCAGTTCTTC.